This TCR beta chain was identified in a study of blood T cell repertoires in COVID-19 (dated by TCRdb to the early 2020s). At the level of the whole study: Samples from collaborators originated in the United States, Italy and Spain and spanned both the acute and convalescent phases of COVID-19. The sample metadata nearly always contained a de-identified subject ID, COVID-19 status, age in years and sex. The repertoires were released in a freely available public database meant as a resource for research on the immune response to SARS-CoV-2. Subjects who had been exposed to COVID-19, were actively infected with it, or had recovered from it provided the deeply sampled blood TCRbeta repertoires that made up the dataset. HLA class I and class II types, where available, came from metadata supplied by the sample provider rather than from assay-based typing. The material from the prospective study consisted of cDNA or gDNA derived from T cells, B-cell-depleted T cells, or PBMCs. Samples came from the ongoing ImmuneRACE study (first 160 participants) plus 1,254 subjects from 6 global collaborators. The research as a whole found: Clinical and demographic metadata were provided uncurated, with the amount varying by source and participant.

TCRbeta CDR3 regions were amplified from genomic DNA using the immunoSEQ Assay, a bias-controlled multiplex PCR. The original methods were these. Nucleated cell counts per sample were estimated from amplification of reference gene primers within the assay. Sequence reads were collapsed and filtered to measure the absolute abundance of every unique TCRbeta CDR3 rearrangement. For each sample, productive Simpson clonality was calculated as the square root of Simpson's diversity index across productive rearrangements. Held by TCRdb, this immuneACCESS table contains in-frame sequences only and omits some clones. Under half of the omission traces to an unresolved V gene where checked; the cause of the rest is unknown. The V and J calls and the clone size are those of that table, but D and trimming were determined from the DNA. This sample gives 300,000 to 400,000 clones in total; 85% to 90% of them show up just once. The top ten clones comprise approximately 7.3% of the sample.

At one collaborating source in Seattle, patients were enrolled during active infection and were followed longitudinally through the course of disease. Whole blood was collected in K2EDTA tubes by collaborating institutions according to the institutions' own protocols. For TCRbeta analysis, collaborators shipped samples as frozen whole blood, isolated PBMCs, or DNA extracted from either of those sample types. As encoded in the germline V gene (reference sequence), CDR1 is DFQATT while CDR2 is SNEGSKA. V ends up 3 bases short and J 2 bases short, with an unmatched junction base count of 1. Including the terminal cysteine and phenylalanine, the CDR3 comprises 14 residues. Only CDR3 DNA is held: 42 bases, read in frame from base 1. Note on this clone: It has no known antigen specificity. No much larger clone exists at a distance of one base, and base qualities are not known. This sample includes further DNA sequences coding for the same CDR3.

Sequencing was done on a sample of peripheral blood. The source of this sequence is a woman aged 70 to 79 with COVID-19, enrolled during active disease. Rearrangement joined TRBV20-1 to TRBJ2-7; 13 nucleotides in the junction match TRBD2. The CDR3 loop reads CSASTSGGAYEQYF. The DNA sequence is as follows: TGCAGTGCTAGTACTAGCGGGGGGGCCTACGAGCAGTACTTC.